The 8 T cell receptor beta chains below come from one sample, sequenced in a study of CD8+ T cells in alopecia areata. The sequencing template was cDNA reverse transcribed from extracted RNA. The assay was immunoSEQ multiplex PCR, and TCRdb's table has in-frame clones only and misses some. Altogether about 140,000 clones are present, 45% to 60% being singletons, with the ten largest covering less than 1%. The starting material was CD4+ T cells sorted from blood, obtained at week 0. Receptors originate from a human donor with alopecia areata.

The chain employs TRBV18 and TRBJ2-5, with 10 positions matching TRBD1. CDR3 length equals 15 residues. Germline loops: CDR1 KGHSH, CDR2 LQKENI. Unmatched junction bases numbered 6, after V lost 3 bases and J lost 5 bases. The DNA of the CDR3 is TGTGCCAGCTCACCCGGACAGGGGGAGATGGAGACCCAGTACTTC. Its protein product is CASSPGQGEMETQYF.

The J gene is TRBJ2-3, the V gene TRBV11-2; TRBD2 is a possible D gene (5 bases). Trimming pared 3 bases from V and 0 bases from J, leaving 13 bases between. Germline V CDR1 and CDR2: SGHAT, FQNNGV. The CDR3 spans 16 residues. CDR3 bases: TGTGCCAGCAGCTTTCGGGGTAAAAGTAGCACAGATACGCAGTATTTT. Amino acid sequence: CASSFRGKSSTDTQYF.

The chain joins TRBV15 to TRBJ1-2, with D maybe TRBD1 (5 bases). V dropped 3 bases and J dropped 2 bases, with 7 bases sitting between them. The CDR3 is made up of 13 amino acids. Germline V gene data show CDR1 as LNHNV and CDR2 as YYDKDF (reference sequence). Here the CDR3 reads CATSRTANYGYTF. As DNA, the CDR3 is TGTGCCACCAGCAGGACAGCAAACTATGGCTACACCTTC.

This chain links TRBV29-1 with TRBJ2-7, with a tentative D call TRBD1 (6 bases). The V end was cut by 3 bases, the J end by 0 bases, with 12 bases between. The germline CDR1 and CDR2 sequences are SQVTM and ANQGSEA. The CDR3 is 14 residues long. The CDR3 nucleotides read TGCAGCGTTGAGGACAGCCCGAGCTCCTACGAGCAGTACTTC. Its protein is CSVEDSPSSYEQYF.

This clone was seen a few times. The chain joins TRBV29-1 to TRBJ1-1; D gene ambiguous. V dropped 5 bases and J dropped 6 bases, with 19 bases sitting between them. The CDR3 is 14 amino acids. Germline V gene data show CDR1 as SQVTM and CDR2 as ANQGSEA. In DNA, the CDR3 is TGCAGCGTTCGGATGGCCTTAAATGTAGCTGAAGCTTTCTTT. Translating gives CSVRMALNVAEAFF.

The CDR3 sequence: CASSLGQVPSNQPQHF. In nucleotides, the CDR3 is TGTGCCAGCAGCTTAGGACAGGTACCAAGCAATCAGCCCCAGCATTTT. The V call is TRBV7-8, the J call TRBJ1-5; weak D call: TRBD1 (6 bases). The ends were cut back, 1 base at V and 1 base at J, with 11 bases in the middle. The CDR3 spans 16 residues. Germline V gene sequence: CDR1 SGHVS, CDR2 FQNEAQ. Full variable domain (rest looked up from reference TRBV7-8 and TRBJ1-5): GAGVSQSPRYKVAKRGQDVALRCDPISGHVSLFWYQQALGQGPEFLTYFQNEAQLDKSGLPSDRFFAERPEGSVSTLKIQRTQQEDSAVYLCASSLGQVPSNQPQHFGDGTRLSIL.

The CDR3 reads CAISPRGTKGRETQYF. The CDR3 nucleotides read TGTGCCATCAGCCCTCGAGGGACCAAAGGCCGGGAGACCCAGTACTTC. The chain employs TRBV10-3 and TRBJ2-5; D is possibly TRBD1 or TRBD2 (5 bases each). The germline V and J ends were trimmed by 6 bases and 5 bases, with 22 bases remaining between them. CDR1 is ENHRY, CDR2 SYGVKD, per germline. CDR3 length equals 16 residues.

This chain links TRBV6-6 with TRBJ2-1, with 12 bases matching TRBD2. In germline, CDR1 is MNHNY, CDR2 SVGAGI (reference sequence). V shed 7 bases, J shed 9 bases, and the junction held 7 bases outside the gene matches. The CDR3 totals 14 residues. CDR3 coding DNA: TGTGCCAGCAATCATCTAGCGGGAGGGGCTGAGCAGTTCTTC. Translated: CASNHLAGGAEQFF.